This TCR beta chain was sequenced in a study of lymphopenia after photon versus proton radiotherapy. TCRdb's copy holds only in-frame clones and misses some; the assay was immunoSEQ multiplex PCR. The data hold some 25,000 clones, with over 85% observed a single time. The sample holds one count of this clone. This clonotype was sampled from a woman in her fifties or sixties with cholangiocarcinoma. This specimen consisted of peripheral blood, obtained from a patient treated with photon-based radiotherapy.

In DNA, the CDR3 is TGTGCCAGCAGCGCTCGAATCGACACCCTGAACACTGAAGCTTTCTTT. Translation: CASSARIDTLNTEAFF. The genes are TRBV7-9 and TRBJ1-1; no clear D. Deletions cut 5 bases from V and 0 bases from J, with 16 bases between. Per the germline V gene, CDR1 is SEHNR and CDR2 is FQNEAQ (reference sequence). CDR3 length equals 16 residues. The full variable domain, rest sourced from reference TRBV7-9 and TRBJ1-1, is DTGVSQNPRHKITKRGQNVTFRCDPISEHNRLYWYRQTLGQGPEFLTYFQNEAQLEKSRLLSDRFSAERPKGSFSTLEIQRTEQGDSAMYLCASSARIDTLNTEAFFGQGTRLTVV.